This T cell receptor (beta chain) was documented in a study of shared clonotypes between healthy human individuals. About the study: For every donor, three CD4 naive, three CD4 memory, two CD8 naive and one CD8 memory plates were used. General observations from the study: Several donors held about 5% of naive CD4 clonotypes in common.

This clone came up a few times. The antigen is not known. The same CDR3 arises from other DNA sequences in this sample as well. Assay: immunoSEQ multiplex PCR; the TCRdb copy retains only in-frame clones and omits some. The table records some 1 million clones, 65% to 80% of them present only once. Source material: memory CD4+ T cells sorted from blood. The sample's subset: CD45RA-negative fraction. The receptor was isolated from a man aged 18 to 30 in good health.

The CDR3 sequence: CASSPRGYEQYF. DNA for the CDR3: TGTGCCAGTAGTCCCAGGGGTTACGAGCAGTACTTC. V gene TRBV19 combines with J gene TRBJ2-7, with D tentatively TRBD1 (6 bases). The CDR3 totals 12 residues. Germline V gives CDR1 LNHDA, CDR2 SQIVND (reference sequence). Trimming shortened V by 5 bases and J by 4 bases, and 9 bases separated the two germline ends.